This T cell receptor (beta chain) was sequenced for a study of T cell repertoires in cytomegalovirus infection (dated by TCRdb to the late 2010s). Context from the whole study: Peptide stimulations targeted recently identified HLA-C-restricted CMV epitopes, whose presentation resists viral immunomodulation, together with well-studied HLA-B-restricted epitopes. The HLA type of each donor mattered for the analysis, because public TCR beta signatures pointed to carriage of CMV infection along with the matching HLA type. Overall results and qualifications from the work: In the ex vivo response, HLA-C-restricted CMV-specific TCR beta clonotypes were dominant, and in two of eight donors the single most frequent clonotype came from this HLA-C-restricted group. Cumulative frequency of public TCR beta family members discriminated carriers of CMV infection plus the relevant HLA type in this cohort and an independent roughly 330-donor cohort.

Sequencing used an Illumina HiSeq 1500. In TCRdb, the public reads were trimmed at Q25 with fastp and aligned with MiXCR, with productive beta chains retained. Each record represents a unique CDR3 protein, reported with the most common genes and DNA among its rows. Across this sample there are approximately 120,000 distinct CDR3 sequences, with over 25% seen only once. The biggest ten clones account for roughly 53% of the sample. This clonotype was counted between two and nine times. The antigen it binds to is not known. There are no base qualities to consult, and no much larger clone falls within one base. The label giving this sample's treatment or condition can be read as: in vitro stimulation with specific CMV peptide epitopes to enrich CMV-specific T cells. Taken from the germline V gene (reference sequence), the CDR1 and CDR2 loops are SGHAT and FQDESV. The CDR3, from cysteine to phenylalanine, totals 14 residues. Just the 42-base CDR3 DNA is kept, in frame starting at base 1. V drops 5 bases and J drops 3 bases, leaving 14 bases in between.

This clonotype was obtained from a human donor in good health (CMV status not recorded). Some clones in this sample may be carry-over from other donors' samples. This sequence uses TRBV11-1 and TRBJ2-7, with no confidently assigned D gene. This specimen consisted of CD8+ T cells from cultured PBMCs, obtained from culture after CMV antigen stimulation. The bases read TGTGCCAGCAGCAAAACAACGATCGGCTACGAGCAGTACTTC. This translates into CASSKTTIGYEQYF.